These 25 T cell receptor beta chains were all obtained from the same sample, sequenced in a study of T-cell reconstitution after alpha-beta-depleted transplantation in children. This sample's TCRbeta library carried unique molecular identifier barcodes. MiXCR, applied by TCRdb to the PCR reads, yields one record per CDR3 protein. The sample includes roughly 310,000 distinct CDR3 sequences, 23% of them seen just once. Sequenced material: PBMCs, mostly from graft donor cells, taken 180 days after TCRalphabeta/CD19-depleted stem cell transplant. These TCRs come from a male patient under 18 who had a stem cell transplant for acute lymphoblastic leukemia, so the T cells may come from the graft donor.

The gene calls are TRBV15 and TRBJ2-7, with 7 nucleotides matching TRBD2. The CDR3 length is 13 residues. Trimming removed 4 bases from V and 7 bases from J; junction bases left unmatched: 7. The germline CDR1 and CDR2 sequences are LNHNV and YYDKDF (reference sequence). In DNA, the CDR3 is TGTGCCACCAGCATTCAGCGGGGAAGGGAGCAGTACTTC. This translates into CATSIQRGREQYF.

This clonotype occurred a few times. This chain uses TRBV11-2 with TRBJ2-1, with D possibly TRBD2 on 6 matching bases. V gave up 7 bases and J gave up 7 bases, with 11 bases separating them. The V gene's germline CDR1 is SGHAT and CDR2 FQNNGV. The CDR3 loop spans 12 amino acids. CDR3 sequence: CASTNGGNEQFF. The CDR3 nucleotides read TGTGCCAGCACAAACGGAGGGAATGAGCAGTTCTTC.

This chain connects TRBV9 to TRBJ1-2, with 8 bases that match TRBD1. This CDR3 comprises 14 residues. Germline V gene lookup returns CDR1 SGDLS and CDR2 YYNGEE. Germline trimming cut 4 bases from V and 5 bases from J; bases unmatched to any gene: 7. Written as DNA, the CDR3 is TGTGCCAGCAGCTCGGGACAGGTCCGGTATGGCTACACCTTC. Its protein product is CASSSGQVRYGYTF.

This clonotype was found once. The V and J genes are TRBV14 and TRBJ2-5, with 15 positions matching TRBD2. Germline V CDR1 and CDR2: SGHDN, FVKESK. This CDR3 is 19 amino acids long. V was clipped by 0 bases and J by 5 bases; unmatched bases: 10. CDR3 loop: CASSQESVGLAGGPETQYF. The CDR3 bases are TGTGCCAGCAGCCAAGAATCGGTAGGACTAGCGGGAGGGCCGGAGACCCAGTACTTC. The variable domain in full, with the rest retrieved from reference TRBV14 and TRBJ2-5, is EAGVTQFPSHSVIEKGQTVTLRCDPISGHDNLYWYRRVMGKEIKFLLHFVKESKQDESGMPNNRFLAERTGGTYSTLKVQPAELEDSGVYFCASSQESVGLAGGPETQYFGPGTRLLVL.

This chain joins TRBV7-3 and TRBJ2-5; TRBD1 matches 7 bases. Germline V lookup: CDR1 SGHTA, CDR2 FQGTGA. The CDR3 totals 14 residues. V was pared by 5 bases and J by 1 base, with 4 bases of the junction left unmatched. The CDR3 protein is CASSTTGTQETQYF. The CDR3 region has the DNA TGTGCCAGCAGCACGACAGGGACCCAAGAGACCCAGTACTTC.

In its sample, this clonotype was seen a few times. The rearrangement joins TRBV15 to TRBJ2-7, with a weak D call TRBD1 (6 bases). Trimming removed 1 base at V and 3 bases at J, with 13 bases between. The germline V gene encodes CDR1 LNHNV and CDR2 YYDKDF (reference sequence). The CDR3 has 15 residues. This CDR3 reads CATSRGLQGFYEQYF. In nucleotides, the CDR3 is TGTGCCACCAGCAGAGGCTTACAGGGATTCTACGAGCAGTACTTC. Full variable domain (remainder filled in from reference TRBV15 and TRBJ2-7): DAMVIQNPRYQVTQFGKPVTLSCSQTLNHNVMYWYQQKSSQAPKLLFHYYDKDFNNEADTPDNFQSRRPNTSFCFLDIRSPGLGDTAMYLCATSRGLQGFYEQYFGPGTRLTVT.

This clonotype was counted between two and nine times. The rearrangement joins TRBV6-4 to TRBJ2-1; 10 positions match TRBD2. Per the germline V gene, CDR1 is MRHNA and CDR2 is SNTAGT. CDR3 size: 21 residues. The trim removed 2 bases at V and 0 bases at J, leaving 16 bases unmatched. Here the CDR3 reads CASSDKGVWLAGARSYNEQFF. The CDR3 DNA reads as TGTGCCAGCAGTGACAAGGGAGTTTGGCTAGCGGGAGCCCGCTCCTACAATGAGCAGTTCTTC.

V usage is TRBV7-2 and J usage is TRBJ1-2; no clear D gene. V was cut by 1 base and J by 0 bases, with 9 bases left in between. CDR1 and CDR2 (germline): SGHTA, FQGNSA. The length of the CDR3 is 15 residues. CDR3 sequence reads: CASSLVTVANYGYTF. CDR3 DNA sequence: TGTGCCAGCAGCTTAGTGACGGTAGCTAACTATGGCTACACCTTC.

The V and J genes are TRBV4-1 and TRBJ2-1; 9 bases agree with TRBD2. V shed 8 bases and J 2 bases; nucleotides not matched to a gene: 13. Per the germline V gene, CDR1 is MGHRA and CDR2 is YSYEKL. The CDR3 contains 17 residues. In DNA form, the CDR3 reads TGCGCCAGCGGGGTCAAGGGCGGGAGGGGCCCCTACAATGAGCAGTTCTTC. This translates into CASGVKGGRGPYNEQFF.

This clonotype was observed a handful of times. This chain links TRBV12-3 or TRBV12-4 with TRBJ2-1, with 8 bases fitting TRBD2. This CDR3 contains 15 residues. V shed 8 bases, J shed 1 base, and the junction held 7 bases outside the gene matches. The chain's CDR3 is CASGGRFESYNEQFF. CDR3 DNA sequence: TGTGCCAGCGGCGGGAGGTTTGAATCCTACAATGAGCAGTTCTTC.

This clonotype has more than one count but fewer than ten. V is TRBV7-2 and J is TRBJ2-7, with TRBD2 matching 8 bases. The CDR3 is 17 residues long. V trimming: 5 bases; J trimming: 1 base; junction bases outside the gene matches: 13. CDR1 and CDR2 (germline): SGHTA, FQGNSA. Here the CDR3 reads CASSPRGASGRSYEQYF. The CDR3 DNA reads TGTGCCAGCAGCCCCCGGGGGGCTAGCGGGCGATCCTACGAGCAGTACTTC.

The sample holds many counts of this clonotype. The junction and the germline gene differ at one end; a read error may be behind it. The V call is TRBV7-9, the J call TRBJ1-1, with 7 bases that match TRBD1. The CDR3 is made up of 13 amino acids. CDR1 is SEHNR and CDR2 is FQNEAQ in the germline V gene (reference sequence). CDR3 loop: CASSLQGGTEAFF. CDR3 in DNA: TGCGCCAGCAGCCTCCAGGGGGGCACTGAAGCTTTCTTT.

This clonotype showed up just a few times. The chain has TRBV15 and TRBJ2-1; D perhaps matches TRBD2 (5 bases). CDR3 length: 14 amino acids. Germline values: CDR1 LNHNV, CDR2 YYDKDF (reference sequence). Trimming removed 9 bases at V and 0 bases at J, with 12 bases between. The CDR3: CATTDGDSYNEQFF. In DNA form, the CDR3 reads TGTGCCACTACGGACGGGGACTCCTACAATGAGCAGTTCTTC.

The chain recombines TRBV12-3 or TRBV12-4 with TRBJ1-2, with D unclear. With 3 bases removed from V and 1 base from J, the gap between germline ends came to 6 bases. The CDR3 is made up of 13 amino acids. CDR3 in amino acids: CASSFVINYGYTF. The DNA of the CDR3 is TGTGCCAGCAGTTTTGTCATTAACTATGGCTACACCTTC.

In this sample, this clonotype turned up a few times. CDR3 protein: CASRGVAKNIQYF. The CDR3 region has the DNA TGCGCCAGCAGAGGGGTGGCCAAAAACATTCAGTACTTC. The chain links TRBV5-1 to TRBJ2-4; D possibly corresponds to TRBD1 (5 bases). CDR1 and CDR2 (germline): SGHRS, YFSETQ. The CDR3 runs to 13 residues. The V gene lost 5 bases and the J gene lost 1 base, with 7 bases spanning the gap.

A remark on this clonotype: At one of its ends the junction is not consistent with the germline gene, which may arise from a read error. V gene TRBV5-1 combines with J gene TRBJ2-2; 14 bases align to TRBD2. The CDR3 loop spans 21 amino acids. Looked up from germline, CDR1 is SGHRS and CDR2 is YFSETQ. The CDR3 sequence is CASSLRTWGLAGVRNAGELFF. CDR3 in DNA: TGCGCCAGCAGCTTGCGGACATGGGGACTAGCGGGAGTCCGGAACGCCGGGGAGCTGTTTTTT. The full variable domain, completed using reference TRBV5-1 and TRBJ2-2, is KAGVTQTPRYLIKTRGQQVTLSCSPISGHRSVSWYQQTPGQGLQFLFEYFSETQRNKGNFPGRFSGRQFSNSRSEMNVSTLELGDSALYLCASSLRTWGLAGVRNAGELFFGEGSRLTVL.

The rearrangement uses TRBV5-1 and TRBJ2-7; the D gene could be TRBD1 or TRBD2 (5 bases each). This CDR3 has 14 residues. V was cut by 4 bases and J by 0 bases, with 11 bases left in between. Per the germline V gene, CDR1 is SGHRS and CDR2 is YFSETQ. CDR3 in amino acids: CASSPGPSSYEQYF. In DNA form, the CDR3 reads TGCGCCAGCAGCCCGGGACCCAGCTCCTACGAGCAGTACTTC.

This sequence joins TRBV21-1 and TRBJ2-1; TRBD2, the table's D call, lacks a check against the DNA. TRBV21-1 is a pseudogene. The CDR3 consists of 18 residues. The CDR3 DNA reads TGTGCCAGCAGCAAAGAATCGTCGGAGGGGCCTGGGGCCAATGAGCAGTTCTTC. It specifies CASSKESSEGPGANEQFF.

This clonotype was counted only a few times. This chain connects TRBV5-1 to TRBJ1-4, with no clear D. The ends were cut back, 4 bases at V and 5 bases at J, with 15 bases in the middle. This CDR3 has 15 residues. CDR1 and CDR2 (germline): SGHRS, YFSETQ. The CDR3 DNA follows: TGCGCCAGCAGCCCGAAGGACGGAACAAATGAAAAACTGTTTTTT. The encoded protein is CASSPKDGTNEKLFF.

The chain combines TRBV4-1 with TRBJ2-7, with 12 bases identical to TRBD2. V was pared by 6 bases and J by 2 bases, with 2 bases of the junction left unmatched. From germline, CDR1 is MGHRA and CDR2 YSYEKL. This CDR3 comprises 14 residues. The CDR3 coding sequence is TGCGCCAGCAGGGGGACTAGCGGGCCCTACGAGCAGTACTTC. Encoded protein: CASRGTSGPYEQYF.

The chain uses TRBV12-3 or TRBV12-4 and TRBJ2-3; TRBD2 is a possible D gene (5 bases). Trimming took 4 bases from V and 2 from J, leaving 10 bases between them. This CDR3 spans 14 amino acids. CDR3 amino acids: CASSYERNTDTQYF. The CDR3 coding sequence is TGTGCCAGCAGTTACGAGCGGAACACAGATACGCAGTATTTT.

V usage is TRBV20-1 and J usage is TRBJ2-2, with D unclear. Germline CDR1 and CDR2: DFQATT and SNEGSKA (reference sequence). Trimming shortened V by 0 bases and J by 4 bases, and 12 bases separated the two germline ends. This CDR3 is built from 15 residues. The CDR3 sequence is CSARDTTFLTGELFF. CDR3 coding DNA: TGCAGTGCTAGAGATACGACTTTTCTCACCGGGGAGCTGTTTTTT.

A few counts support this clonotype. CDR3 sequence: CASSFRDRVTDTQYF. The DNA of the CDR3 is TGCGCCAGCAGCTTCCGGGACAGGGTCACAGATACGCAGTATTTT. V gene TRBV5-1 combines with J gene TRBJ2-3; 9 bases agree with TRBD1. CDR3 length: 15 amino acids. Looked up from germline, CDR1 is SGHRS and CDR2 is YFSETQ. The V gene end was trimmed by 2 bases and the J gene end by 2 bases; junction bases not matched to a gene: 3. The variable domain in full, completed from reference TRBV5-1 and TRBJ2-3, reads KAGVTQTPRYLIKTRGQQVTLSCSPISGHRSVSWYQQTPGQGLQFLFEYFSETQRNKGNFPGRFSGRQFSNSRSEMNVSTLELGDSALYLCASSFRDRVTDTQYFGPGTRLTVL.

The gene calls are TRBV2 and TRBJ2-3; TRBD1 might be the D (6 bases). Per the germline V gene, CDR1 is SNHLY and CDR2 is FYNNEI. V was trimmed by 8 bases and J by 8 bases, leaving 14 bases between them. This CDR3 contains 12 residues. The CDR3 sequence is CASQTGTPTQYF. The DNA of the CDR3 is TGTGCCAGCCAGACGGGGACACCTACGCAGTATTTT.

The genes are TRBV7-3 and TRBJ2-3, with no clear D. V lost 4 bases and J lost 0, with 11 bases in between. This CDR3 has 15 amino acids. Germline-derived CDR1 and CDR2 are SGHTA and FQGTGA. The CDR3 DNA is TGTGCCAGCAGCTCCCAAGGTACTAGCACAGATACGCAGTATTTT. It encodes CASSSQGTSTDTQYF.